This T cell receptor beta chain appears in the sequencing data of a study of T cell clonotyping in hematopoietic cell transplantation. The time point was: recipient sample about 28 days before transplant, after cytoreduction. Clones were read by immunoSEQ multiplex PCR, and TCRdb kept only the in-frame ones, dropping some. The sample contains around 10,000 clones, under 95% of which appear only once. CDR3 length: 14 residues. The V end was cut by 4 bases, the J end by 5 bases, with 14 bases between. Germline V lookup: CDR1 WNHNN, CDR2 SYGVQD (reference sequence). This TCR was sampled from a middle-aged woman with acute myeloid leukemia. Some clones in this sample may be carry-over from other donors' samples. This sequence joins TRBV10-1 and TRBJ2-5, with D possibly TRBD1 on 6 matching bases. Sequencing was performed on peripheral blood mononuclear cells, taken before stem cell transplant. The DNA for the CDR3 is TGCGCCAGCAGTGGAGCCAGGGGCACGGAGACCCAGTACTTC. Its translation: CASSGARGTETQYF.